This T cell receptor (beta chain) was recorded in a study of T cell repertoires in cytomegalovirus infection. TCRdb fed the reads into MiXCR, producing one record per CDR3 protein. The sample lists 500,000 to 600,000 distinct CDR3 sequences; approximately 15% were seen once. Germline CDR1 SNHLY, CDR2 FYNNEI. Trimming removed 0 bases from V and 0 bases from J, with 9 bases in between. CDR3 length: 15 residues. J is TRBJ2-7 and V is TRBV2; D not certain. The material sequenced was CD8+ T cells from PBMCs. The clonotype originates from a human donor in good health (CMV status not recorded). Some clones in this sample may be carry-over from other donors' samples. The CDR3 nucleotides read TGTGCCAGCAGTGAAGCTGGGCGCCGCTCCTACGAGCAGTACTTC. It is translated as CASSEAGRRSYEQYF. Based on the CDR3 plus reference TRBV2 and TRBJ2-7, the full variable domain is EPEVTQTPSHQVTQMGQEVILRCVPISNHLYFYWYRQILGQKVEFLVSFYNNEISEKSEIFDDQFSVERPDGSNFTLKIRSTKLEDSAMYFCASSEAGRRSYEQYFGPGTRLTVT.